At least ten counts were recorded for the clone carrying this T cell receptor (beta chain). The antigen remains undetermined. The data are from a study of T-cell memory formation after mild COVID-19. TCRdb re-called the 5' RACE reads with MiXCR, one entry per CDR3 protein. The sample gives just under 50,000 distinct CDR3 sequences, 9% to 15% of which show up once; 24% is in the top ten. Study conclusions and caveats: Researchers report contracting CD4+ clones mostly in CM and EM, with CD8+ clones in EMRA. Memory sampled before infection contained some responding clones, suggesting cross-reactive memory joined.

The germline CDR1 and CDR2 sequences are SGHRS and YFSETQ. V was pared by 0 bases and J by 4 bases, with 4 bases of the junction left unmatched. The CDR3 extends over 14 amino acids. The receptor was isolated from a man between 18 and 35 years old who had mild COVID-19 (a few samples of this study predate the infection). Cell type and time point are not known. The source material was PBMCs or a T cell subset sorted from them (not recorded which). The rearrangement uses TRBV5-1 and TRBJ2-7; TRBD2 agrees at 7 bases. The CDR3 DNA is TGCGCCAGCAGCTTGGCCGCTAGCGGATACGAGCAGTACTTC. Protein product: CASSLAASGYEQYF.